The T cell receptor (beta chain) described here comes from a study of spatial heterogeneity in lung cancer. Findings and caveats of the study: Resection blood, more than follow-up blood, showed ubiquitous expanded tumor TCRs.

This clonotype was seen a few times. What it binds is not known. At one of its ends the junction is not consistent with the germline gene, which may arise from a read error. Time point reported: blood at routine non-recurrence follow-up after resection. MiXCR, applied by TCRdb to the 5' RACE reads, yields one record per CDR3 protein. The sample has about 110,000 distinct CDR3 sequences; 11% are singletons. Per germline, CDR1 SEHNR and CDR2 FQNEAQ (reference sequence). This CDR3 spans 17 amino acids. Sample: PBMCs, taken at follow-up. The clonotype originates from a female donor with early-stage non-small cell lung cancer. This chain links TRBV7-9 with TRBJ2-5; TRBD2 aligns across 10 bases. The CDR3 nucleotides are TGCGCCAGCAGCATAGGGGCTAGCGGGAGCGGAAGGGAGACCCAGTACTTC. It translates to CASSIGASGSGRETQYF.